Listed below are T cell receptor beta chains from one sample, sequenced in a study of PD-1 blockade in mismatch repair-deficient tumors. Here immunoSEQ multiplex PCR was the method, and the copy in TCRdb shows in-frame clones only, minus some. The sample comprises over 60,000 clones, around 88% of which are singletons, and around 14% rests with the top ten. The source material was peripheral blood, sampled 52 weeks after starting pembrolizumab. The receptor source for this set is an adult with mismatch repair-deficient cancer. CDR3s include the opening cysteine and the closing phenylalanine or tryptophan. The D gene is left open where the match is weak. Clone size appears in some rows only: once, few, many, or a class for an expanded clone.

j_gene,v_gene,abundance,d_gene,CDR3aa,CDR3nt
TRBJ2-1,TRBV5-1,-,TRBD2,CASSLSGRSYNEQFF,TGCGCCAGCAGCCTTAGCGGGAGGTCCTACAATGAGCAGTTCTTC
TRBJ2-1,TRBV18,-,-,CASSHGGFYNEQFF,TGTGCCAGCTCACATGGGGGCTTTTACAATGAGCAGTTCTTC
TRBJ2-3,TRBV7-2,-,-,CASSLATRVSTDTQYF,TGTGCCAGCAGCTTAGCAACCCGGGTTAGCACAGATACGCAGTATTTT
TRBJ2-1,TRBV27,-,TRBD2,CATGTSGSNEQFF,TGCGCCACCGGGACTAGCGGGAGCAATGAGCAGTTCTTC
TRBJ2-3,TRBV5-1,-,TRBD2,CASSWTSGRNTDTQYF,TGCGCCAGCAGCTGGACTAGCGGGAGAAACACAGATACGCAGTATTTT
TRBJ2-7,TRBV5-4,-,TRBD2,CASRLAGGSEQYF,TGTGCCAGCCGACTAGCGGGAGGGAGCGAGCAGTACTTC
TRBJ2-2,TRBV27,-,-,CASSLGPNTGELFF,TGTGCCAGCAGTTTAGGCCCGAACACCGGGGAGCTGTTTTTT
TRBJ1-1,TRBV18,-,-,CASSPPGTEAFF,TGTGCCAGCTCACCACCGGGGACTGAAGCTTTCTTT
TRBJ1-5,TRBV12-5,few,-,CASGLVLSYGVEQPQHF,TGTGCTAGTGGTTTGGTACTCTCCTACGGGGTGGAGCAGCCCCAGCATTTT
TRBJ1-1,TRBV29-1,-,-,CSVEDGEGTEAFF,TGCAGCGTTGAAGACGGTGAGGGCACTGAAGCTTTCTTT
TRBJ2-3,TRBV20-1,-,-,CSALSDTQYF,TGCAGTGCGCTGTCTGATACGCAGTATTTT